This T cell receptor beta chain stems from a study of shared clonotypes between healthy human individuals. Points from the study as a whole: Memory subsets generally showed smaller estimated richness than naive subsets did. When compared with the clonotypes that were shared by all four sorted-subset donors, the non-shared clonotypes turned out to have lower generation probabilities.

Assay: immunoSEQ multiplex PCR; the TCRdb copy retains only in-frame clones and omits some. The table has 1.4 million or so clones, 98% seen once; the top ten hold approximately 0.4%. About this clone: Its antigen is not known.

Germline CDR1 is MDHEN and CDR2 is SYDVKM. This CDR3 has 15 amino acids. Germline trimming cut 7 bases from V and 3 bases from J; bases unmatched to any gene: 8. The V call is TRBV28, the J call TRBJ1-5; 8 positions match TRBD1. The clonotype was recovered from a man aged 25-45 years in good health. Input material: naive CD4+ T cells sorted from blood. Subset given: CD45RA+ positively selected. The CDR3 reads CASTPRTGNNQPQHF. CDR3 DNA: TGTGCCAGCACTCCTAGGACAGGGAACAATCAGCCCCAGCATTTT.